This T cell receptor (beta chain) was identified during a study of T cell responses to AZD1222 COVID-19 vaccine. Study-wide findings and caveats: Only after the peak T cell response were repertoires sampled. Females outnumbered males among donors, who were mostly white British; clonal diversity was possibly underestimated. Spike-specific TCRs gained breadth and depth after people received two AZD1222 doses. Reportedly, close to half of spike-specific TCRs are directed against unmutated variant regions.

Germline lookup yields CDR1 MDHEN and CDR2 SYDVKM. V shed 5 bases and J shed 0 bases, with 13 bases lying between them. CDR3 length: 15 residues. Assay: immunoSEQ multiplex PCR; the TCRdb copy retains only in-frame clones and omits some. The data show nearly 110,000 clones, 92% seen once. Concerning this clone: Its specificity is unknown.

The source of this sequence is an adult who received the AZD1222 COVID-19 vaccine. Sequenced here: peripheral blood, sampled 28 days after the second AZD1222 dose. This chain uses TRBV28 with TRBJ1-2; D is possibly TRBD1 (5 bases). The CDR3, as DNA: TGTGCCAGCAGTACCCAGGGTTCCCCTAACTATGGCTACACCTTC. This encodes CASSTQGSPNYGYTF.